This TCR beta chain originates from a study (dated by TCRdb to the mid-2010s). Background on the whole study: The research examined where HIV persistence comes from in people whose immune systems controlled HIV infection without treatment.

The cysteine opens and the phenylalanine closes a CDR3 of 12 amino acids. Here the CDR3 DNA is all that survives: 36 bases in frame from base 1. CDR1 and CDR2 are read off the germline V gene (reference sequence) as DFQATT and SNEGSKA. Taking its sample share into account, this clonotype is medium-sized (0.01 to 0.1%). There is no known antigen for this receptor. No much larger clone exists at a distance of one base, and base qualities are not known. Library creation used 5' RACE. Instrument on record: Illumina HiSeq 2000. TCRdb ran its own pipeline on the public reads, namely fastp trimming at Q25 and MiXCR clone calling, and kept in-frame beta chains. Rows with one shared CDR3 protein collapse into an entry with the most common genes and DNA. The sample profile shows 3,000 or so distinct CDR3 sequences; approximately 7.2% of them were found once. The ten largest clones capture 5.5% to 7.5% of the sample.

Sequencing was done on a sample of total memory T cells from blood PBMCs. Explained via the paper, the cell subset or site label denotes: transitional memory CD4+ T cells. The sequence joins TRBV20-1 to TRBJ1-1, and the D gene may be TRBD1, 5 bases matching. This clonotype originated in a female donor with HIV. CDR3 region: CRSQAMNTEAFF. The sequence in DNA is TGCAGGTCACAGGCGATGAACACTGAAGCTTTCTTT.